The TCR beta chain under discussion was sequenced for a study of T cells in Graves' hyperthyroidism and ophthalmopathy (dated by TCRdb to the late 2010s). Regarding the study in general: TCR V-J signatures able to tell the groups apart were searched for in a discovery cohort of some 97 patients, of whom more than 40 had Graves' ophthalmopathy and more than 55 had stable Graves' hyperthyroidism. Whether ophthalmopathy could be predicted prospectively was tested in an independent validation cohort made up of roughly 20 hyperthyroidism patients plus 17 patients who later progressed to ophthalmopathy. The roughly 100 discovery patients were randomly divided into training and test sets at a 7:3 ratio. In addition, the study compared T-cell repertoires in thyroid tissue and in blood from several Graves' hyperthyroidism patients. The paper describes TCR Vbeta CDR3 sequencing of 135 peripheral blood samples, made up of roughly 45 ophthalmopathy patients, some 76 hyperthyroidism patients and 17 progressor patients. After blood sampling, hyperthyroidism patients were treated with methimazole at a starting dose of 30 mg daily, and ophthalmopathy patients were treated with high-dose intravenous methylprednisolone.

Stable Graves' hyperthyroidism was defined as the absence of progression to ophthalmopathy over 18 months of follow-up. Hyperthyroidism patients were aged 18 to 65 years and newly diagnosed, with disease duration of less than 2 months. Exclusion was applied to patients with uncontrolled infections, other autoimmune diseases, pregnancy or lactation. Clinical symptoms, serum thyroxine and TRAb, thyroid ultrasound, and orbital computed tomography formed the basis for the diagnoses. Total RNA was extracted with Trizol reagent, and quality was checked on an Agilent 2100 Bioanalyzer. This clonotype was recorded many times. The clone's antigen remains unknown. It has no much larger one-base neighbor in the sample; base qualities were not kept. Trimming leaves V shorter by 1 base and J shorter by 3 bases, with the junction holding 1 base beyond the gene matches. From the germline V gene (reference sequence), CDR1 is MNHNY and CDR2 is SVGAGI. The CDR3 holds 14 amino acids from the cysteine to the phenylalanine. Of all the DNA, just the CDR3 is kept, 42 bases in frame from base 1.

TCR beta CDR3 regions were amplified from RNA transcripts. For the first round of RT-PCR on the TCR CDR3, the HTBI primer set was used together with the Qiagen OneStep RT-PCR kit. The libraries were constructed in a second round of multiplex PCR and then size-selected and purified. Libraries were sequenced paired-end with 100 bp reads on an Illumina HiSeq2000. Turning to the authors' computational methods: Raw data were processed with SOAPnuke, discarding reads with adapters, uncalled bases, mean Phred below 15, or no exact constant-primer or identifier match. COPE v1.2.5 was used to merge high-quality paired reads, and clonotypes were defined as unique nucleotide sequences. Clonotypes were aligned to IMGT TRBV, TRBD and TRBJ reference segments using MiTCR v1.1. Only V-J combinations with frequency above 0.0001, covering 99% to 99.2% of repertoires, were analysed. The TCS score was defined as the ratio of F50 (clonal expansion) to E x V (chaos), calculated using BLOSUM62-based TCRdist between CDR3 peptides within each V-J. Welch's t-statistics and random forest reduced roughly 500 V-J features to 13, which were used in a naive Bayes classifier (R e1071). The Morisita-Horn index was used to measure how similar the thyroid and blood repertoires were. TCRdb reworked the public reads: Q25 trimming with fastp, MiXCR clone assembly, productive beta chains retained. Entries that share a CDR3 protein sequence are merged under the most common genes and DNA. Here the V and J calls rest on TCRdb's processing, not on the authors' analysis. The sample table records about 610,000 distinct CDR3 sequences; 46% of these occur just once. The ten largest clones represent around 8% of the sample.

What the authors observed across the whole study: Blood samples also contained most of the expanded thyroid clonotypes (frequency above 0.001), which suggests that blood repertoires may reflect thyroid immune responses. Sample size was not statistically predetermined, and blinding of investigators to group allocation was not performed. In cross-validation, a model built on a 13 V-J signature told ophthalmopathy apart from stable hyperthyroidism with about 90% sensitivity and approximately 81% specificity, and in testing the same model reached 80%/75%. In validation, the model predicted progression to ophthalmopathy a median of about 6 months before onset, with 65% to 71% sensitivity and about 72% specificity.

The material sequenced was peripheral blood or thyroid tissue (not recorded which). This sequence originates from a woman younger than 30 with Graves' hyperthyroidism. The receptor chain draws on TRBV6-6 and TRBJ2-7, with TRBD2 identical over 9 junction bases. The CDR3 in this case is CASSYLREGYEQYF. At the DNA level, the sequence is TGTGCCAGCAGTTACTTGCGGGAGGGCTACGAGCAGTACTTC.